This TCR beta chain was observed in a study of blood T cell repertoires in COVID-19. Overall study context: Acute-phase and convalescent COVID-19 samples originated in the United States, Italy and Spain. T cells, B-cell-depleted T cells, or PBMCs supplied cDNA or gDNA.

As handled by the study authors: Reference gene primer amplification gave nucleated cell count estimates. TCRdb's copy holds only in-frame clones and misses some; the assay was immunoSEQ multiplex PCR. Clone size and V and J calls were adopted from that table, with D and trimming inferred from the DNA. This sample has roughly 380,000 clones, with 81% found just once. The ends were cut back, 0 bases at V and 2 bases at J, with 14 bases in the middle. This CDR3 is built from 16 residues. Germline CDR1 reads MNHNY; CDR2 reads SVGAGI (reference sequence). The clonotype was recovered from a human donor with acute or convalescent COVID-19. The donor label of this sample is uncertain. Material for sequencing was peripheral blood. V is TRBV6-6 and J is TRBJ2-7; D is perhaps TRBD1 (7 bases). Here the CDR3 DNA reads TGTGCCAGCAGTTACTCACGGACAGGAGGGGCCTACGAGCAGTACTTC. Translating it yields CASSYSRTGGAYEQYF.